Below are 28 T cell receptor beta chains sequenced from a single sample in a study of blood T cell repertoires in COVID-19. Clones were read by immunoSEQ multiplex PCR, and TCRdb kept only the in-frame ones, dropping some. Of approximately 270,000 clones in the sample, approximately 86% were seen once. The material sequenced was peripheral blood. The source of these receptors is a man aged 80 or over with acute or convalescent COVID-19.

This chain uses TRBV9 with TRBJ1-3, with unresolved D. Trimming took off 0 bases at V and 8 bases at J, with 9 bases between the two ends. This CDR3 has 13 amino acids. Germline CDR1 is SGDLS and CDR2 is YYNGEE. Here the CDR3 DNA reads TGTGCCAGCAGCGTAGATCGCGCGGACACCATATATTTT. This gives the protein CASSVDRADTIYF. The full variable domain, with the rest looked up from reference TRBV9 and TRBJ1-3, is DSGVTQTPKHLITATGQRVTLRCSPRSGDLSVYWYQQSLDQGLQFLIQYYNGEERAKGNILERFSAQQFPDLHSELNLSSLELGDSALYFCASSVDRADTIYFGEGSWLTVV.

This chain uses TRBV4-3 with TRBJ2-3; 9 bases are a match to TRBD2. Germline loops: CDR1 LGHNA, CDR2 YSLEER. J gave up 5 bases and V 0 bases, and 9 bases lay outside the gene matches. This CDR3 contains 17 residues. CDR3 sequence reads: CASSQDLGGGAEDTQYF. The CDR3 DNA is TGCGCCAGCAGCCAAGATTTAGGCGGGGGGGCGGAAGATACGCAGTATTTT.

J is TRBJ2-1 and V is TRBV5-1, with TRBD2 matching over 13 bases. V lost 4 bases and J lost 7; bases outside the gene matches: 8. The CDR3 has 16 amino acids. From germline, CDR1 is SGHRS and CDR2 YFSETQ. CDR3 nucleotide sequence: TGCGCCAGCAGCATCGGGACTAGCGGGACCGGTAATGAGCAGTTCTTC. This gives the protein CASSIGTSGTGNEQFF.

The genes are TRBV2 and TRBJ2-3; D might be TRBD2 (7 bases). The germline CDR1 and CDR2 sequences are SNHLY and FYNNEI. V shed 4 bases and J shed 1 base, with 12 bases lying between them. The CDR3 sequence is 15 residues long. The CDR3 loop is CASSVGAGGTDTQYF. DNA of the CDR3: TGTGCCAGCAGTGTGGGGGCGGGGGGCACAGATACGCAGTATTTT.

V gene TRBV20-1 combines with J gene TRBJ2-5, with D tentatively TRBD2 (5 bases). The CDR3 covers 15 residues. The V gene's germline CDR1 is DFQATT and CDR2 SNEGSKA (reference sequence). The germline V and J ends were trimmed by 3 bases and 2 bases, with 16 bases remaining between them. This CDR3 is CSASTHGNIQETQYF. CDR3 DNA: TGCAGTGCTAGTACCCACGGGAATATACAAGAGACCCAGTACTTC.

The chain uses TRBV7-2 and TRBJ2-1, with TRBD2 matching over 12 bases. V shed 1 base, J shed 7 bases, and the junction held 8 bases outside the gene matches. CDR3 length equals 17 residues. Germline CDR1 SGHTA, CDR2 FQGNSA. CDR3 amino acids: CASSLDPGLAGRNEQFF. CDR3 in DNA: TGTGCCAGCAGCTTAGACCCGGGACTAGCGGGTCGGAATGAGCAGTTCTTC. Full variable domain (rest looked up from reference TRBV7-2 and TRBJ2-1): GAGVSQSPSNKVTEKGKDVELRCDPISGHTALYWYRQSLGQGLEFLIYFQGNSAPDKSGLPSDRFSAERTGGSVSTLTIQRTQQEDSAVYLCASSLDPGLAGRNEQFFGPGTRLTVL.

The CDR3 reads CASSDSTSGRGEQFF. The CDR3 coding sequence is TGTGCCAGCAGTGACTCGACTAGCGGGAGAGGGGAGCAGTTCTTC. J is TRBJ2-1 and V is TRBV6-4; 12 bases are shared with TRBD2. CDR3 length: 15 amino acids. V lost 0 bases to trimming and J lost 10 bases; unmatched junction nucleotides: 4. Germline V gives CDR1 MRHNA, CDR2 SNTAGT.

The rearrangement links TRBV5-1 to TRBJ2-1; 15 nucleotides line up with TRBD2. V was clipped by 4 bases and J by 6 bases; unmatched bases: 8. The germline V gene has CDR1 SGHRS and CDR2 YFSETQ. The CDR3 contains 17 residues. The CDR3, as DNA: TGCGCCAGCAGCACCGGACTAGCGGGAGGGCTTCTCAATGAGCAGTTCTTC. As protein: CASSTGLAGGLLNEQFF.

The rearrangement uses TRBV7-9 and TRBJ1-1; TRBD1 is a possible D gene (5 bases). From germline, CDR1 is SEHNR and CDR2 FQNEAQ (reference sequence). Between the trimmed V and J ends, which lost 5 bases and 2 bases, there was a span of 12 bases. The CDR3 has 14 amino acids. The DNA for the CDR3 is TGTGCCAGCAGCCCCCGGAGGGACAACACTGAAGCTTTCTTT. Amino acid sequence: CASSPRRDNTEAFF.

The chain links TRBV3-1 (or the pseudogene TRBV3-2) to TRBJ2-1; no clear D gene. Germline V gene data show CDR1 as LGHDT and CDR2 as YNNKEL (reference sequence). The CDR3 totals 13 residues. Trimming cost V 4 bases and J 11 bases, with 15 bases left between them. The DNA of the CDR3 is TGTGCCAGCAGCCTACCTGATGGGCTAAAGCAGTTCTTC. Amino acids: CASSLPDGLKQFF.

The CDR3 nucleotides read TGCGCCAGCAGCCAAGGACCGGGGGGTGAAGCTTTCTTT. Its translation: CASSQGPGGEAFF. The rearrangement uses TRBV4-3 and TRBJ1-1; TRBD1 might be the D (5 bases). The CDR3 length is 13 residues. Germline V gene lookup returns CDR1 LGHNA and CDR2 YSLEER. Trimming removed 1 base at V and 7 bases at J, with 10 bases between.

In this sample, this clone turned up a few times. The chain uses TRBV6-1 and TRBJ2-1; 7 bases line up with TRBD1. This CDR3 is 17 amino acids long. The germline gives CDR1 MNHNS, CDR2 SASEGT. The trim removed 0 bases at V and 3 bases at J, leaving 8 bases unmatched. The CDR3 DNA sequence: TGTGCCAGCAGTGAAGCGGGACAGCATTATGTCTACAATGAGCAGTTCTTC. This sequence encodes CASSEAGQHYVYNEQFF.

As concerns this clone: A junction boundary mismatches the germline segment, possibly from a read error. The chain has TRBV15 and TRBJ1-2; a possible D gene is TRBD1 (5 bases). Germline V CDR1 and CDR2: LNHNV, YYDKDF (reference sequence). This CDR3 is built from 11 residues. This CDR3 is CATIGRGAAAF. CDR3 in DNA: TGTGCCACCATCGGGAGAGGGGCAGCGGCCTTC.

The V gene is TRBV19, the J gene TRBJ2-1; 8 bases agree with TRBD1. With V trimmed by 4 bases and J by 6 bases, 8 bases remained unmatched. From germline, CDR1 is LNHDA and CDR2 SQIVND (reference sequence). The CDR3 is 15 amino acids. The CDR3 loop reads CASSKDRGSVNEQFF. The CDR3 bases are TGTGCCAGTAGTAAAGACAGGGGTTCAGTCAATGAGCAGTTCTTC. Full variable domain (missing parts from reference TRBV19 and TRBJ2-1): DGGITQSPKYLFRKEGQNVTLSCEQNLNHDAMYWYRQDPGQGLRLIYYSQIVNDFQKGDIAEGYSVSREKKESFPLTVTSAQKNPTAFYLCASSKDRGSVNEQFFGPGTRLTVL.

A few counts support this clone. The V gene is TRBV5-1, the J gene TRBJ1-4, with 8 bases lining up with TRBD1. The CDR3 sequence is 14 residues long. V was pared by 3 bases and J by 7 bases, with 5 bases of the junction left unmatched. Germline-derived CDR1 and CDR2 are SGHRS and YFSETQ. CDR3 sequence (DNA): TGCGCCAGCAGCTCGGGACAGGCGGCTGAAAAACTGTTTTTT. It encodes CASSSGQAAEKLFF.

The V and J genes are TRBV7-3 and TRBJ2-2; D may be TRBD1 (6 bases). Trimming shortened V by 5 bases and J by 7 bases, and 14 bases separated the two germline ends. There are 14 residues in the CDR3. The V gene's germline CDR1 is SGHTA and CDR2 FQGTGA. For the CDR3, the DNA is TGTGCCAGCAGCCAAACTACAGGGATCGGGGAGCTGTTTTTT. This encodes CASSQTTGIGELFF.

CDR3 residues: CASSPRGRGNTGELFF. CDR3 bases: TGTGCCAGCTCACCCCGGGGCAGGGGGAACACCGGGGAGCTGTTTTTT. The chain couples TRBV18 to TRBJ2-2; weak D call: TRBD1 (6 bases). V lost 3 bases, J lost 1 base, and 12 bases lay in between. The CDR3 loop spans 16 amino acids. Germline CDR1 is KGHSH and CDR2 is LQKENI.

V usage is TRBV19 and J usage is TRBJ2-1, with 14 bases fitting TRBD2. CDR3 size: 18 residues. V trimming: 4 bases; J trimming: 5 bases; junction bases outside the gene matches: 10. Germline CDR1 is LNHDA and CDR2 is SQIVND (reference sequence). The CDR3, as DNA: TGTGCCAGTAGTAAGGGGTTCCGACTAGCGGGGGGGGACAATGAGCAGTTCTTC. Protein sequence: CASSKGFRLAGGDNEQFF. The variable domain in full, with the rest retrieved from reference TRBV19 and TRBJ2-1, is DGGITQSPKYLFRKEGQNVTLSCEQNLNHDAMYWYRQDPGQGLRLIYYSQIVNDFQKGDIAEGYSVSREKKESFPLTVTSAQKNPTAFYLCASSKGFRLAGGDNEQFFGPGTRLTVL.

This rearrangement joins TRBV10-3 to TRBJ2-5; TRBD1 agrees at 8 bases. The V segment lost 8 bases and the J segment 4 bases; nucleotides outside the gene matches: 3. Germline loops: CDR1 ENHRY, CDR2 SYGVKD. CDR3 size: 12 residues. CDR3: CAIQGATETQYF. CDR3 bases: TGTGCCATCCAGGGGGCTACAGAGACCCAGTACTTC.

The chain is built from TRBV3-1 (or the pseudogene TRBV3-2) and TRBJ2-1; 10 nucleotides match TRBD2. Per the germline V gene, CDR1 is LGHDT and CDR2 is YNNKEL (reference sequence). Trimming cost V 0 bases and J 0 bases; bases outside gene matches: 11. The CDR3 length is 20 residues. Here the CDR3 reads CASSQDRASGGPHSYNEQFF. CDR3 DNA: TGTGCCAGCAGCCAAGATCGGGCTAGCGGGGGCCCCCACTCCTACAATGAGCAGTTCTTC.

V gene TRBV7-3 combines with J gene TRBJ2-1, with D hard to call. The CDR3 length is 12 residues. Per germline, CDR1 SGHTA and CDR2 FQGTGA. V was clipped by 5 bases and J by 6 bases, with 8 bases between them. CDR3 in DNA: TGTGCCAGCAGCCAGACTGGCAATGAGCAGTTCTTC. Translation: CASSQTGNEQFF.

The chain couples TRBV28 to TRBJ1-6; TRBD1 matches at 9 bases. The ends lost 5 bases at V and 6 bases at J; junction bases unmatched: 5. There are 15 residues in the CDR3. CDR1 and CDR2 (germline): MDHEN, SYDVKM. The CDR3 protein is CASSAGTGSNSPLHF. In DNA, the CDR3 is TGTGCCAGCAGTGCCGGGACAGGGAGTAATTCACCCCTCCACTTT. Combining the CDR3 with reference TRBV28 and TRBJ1-6 gives the whole variable domain DVKVTQSSRYLVKRTGEKVFLECVQDMDHENMFWYRQDPGLGLRLIYFSYDVKMKEKGDIPEGYSVSREKKERFSLILESASTNQTSMYLCASSAGTGSNSPLHFGNGTRLTVT.

Only one count was recorded for this clone. The chain recombines TRBV28 with TRBJ2-3; D remains unclear. The CDR3 is 12 residues long. The V gene's germline CDR1 is MDHEN and CDR2 SYDVKM. Trimming pared 5 bases from V and 2 bases from J, leaving 5 bases between. The CDR3 region has the DNA TGTGCCAGCAGTCAGGTCACAGATACGCAGTATTTT. This encodes CASSQVTDTQYF.

CDR3 protein: CASSQDRTGALGGNTIYF. In DNA form, the CDR3 reads TGTGCCAGCAGCCAAGACCGAACAGGGGCCTTGGGTGGAAACACCATATATTTT. The rearrangement links TRBV14 to TRBJ1-3; 7 positions agree with TRBD1. Looked up from germline, CDR1 is SGHDN and CDR2 is FVKESK. The CDR3 is 18 residues long. Losses at the gene ends were 0 bases for V and 3 bases for J; bases not matched to a gene: 11.

The rearrangement uses TRBV10-3 and TRBJ2-7; the D is unclear. V was clipped by 6 bases and J by 3 bases, with 18 bases between them. CDR1 and CDR2 from the germline V gene are ENHRY and SYGVKD. The CDR3 extends over 15 amino acids. Written as DNA, the CDR3 is TGTGCCATCAGGCCCGATTTAGGTAGCCTCTACGAGCAGTACTTC. Encoded protein: CAIRPDLGSLYEQYF.

A single count supports this clone. The chain is built from TRBV9 and TRBJ2-1; perhaps TRBD2 as D (5 bases). V lost 0 bases and J lost 0, with 10 bases in between. CDR1 is SGDLS and CDR2 is YYNGEE in the germline V gene. The CDR3 has 16 residues. This CDR3 is CASSVALAGSYNEQFF. The CDR3 nucleotides are TGTGCCAGCAGCGTAGCTTTGGCGGGCTCCTACAATGAGCAGTTCTTC.

The chain combines TRBV7-2 with TRBJ2-1; 10 bases map to TRBD2. This CDR3 region has 17 residues. With 1 base clipped from V and 7 bases from J, the junction kept 10 bases outside the gene matches. The germline gives CDR1 SGHTA, CDR2 FQGNSA. CDR3 nucleotide sequence: TGTGCCAGCAGCTTAGGCGGTCTAGCGGGGGCTTTGAATGAGCAGTTCTTC. Its translation: CASSLGGLAGALNEQFF.

V usage is TRBV28 and J usage is TRBJ2-2, with D unresolved. The CDR3 spans 14 residues. Trimming removed 5 bases at V and 5 bases at J, with 12 bases between. The germline CDR1 and CDR2 sequences are MDHEN and SYDVKM. As DNA, the CDR3 is TGTGCCAGCAGTCGACACGGCGAGACCGGGGAGCTGTTTTTT. This sequence encodes CASSRHGETGELFF.